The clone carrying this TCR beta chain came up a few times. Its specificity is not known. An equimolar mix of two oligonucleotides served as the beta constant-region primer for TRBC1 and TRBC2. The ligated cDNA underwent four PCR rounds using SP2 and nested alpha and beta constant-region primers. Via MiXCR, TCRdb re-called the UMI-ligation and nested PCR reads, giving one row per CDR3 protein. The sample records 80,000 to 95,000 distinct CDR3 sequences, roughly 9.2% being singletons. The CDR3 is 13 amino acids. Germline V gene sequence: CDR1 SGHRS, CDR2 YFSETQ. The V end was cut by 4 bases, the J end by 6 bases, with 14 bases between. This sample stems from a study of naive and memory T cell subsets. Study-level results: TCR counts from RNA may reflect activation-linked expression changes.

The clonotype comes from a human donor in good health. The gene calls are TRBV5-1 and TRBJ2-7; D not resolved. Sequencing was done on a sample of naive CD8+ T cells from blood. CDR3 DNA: TGCGCCAGCAGCAGCCCCGGGCCACCCGAGCAGTACTTC. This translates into CASSSPGPPEQYF.